This T cell receptor (beta chain) was captured in a study of blood T cells in healthy people across ages. Primed by a sample-barcoded 5' primer and a J-beta primer mix, a second PCR proceeded for roughly 7 to 11 cycles. There were at least 2.5 million CDR3-containing paired-end reads obtained from each sample. TCRdb fed the 5' RACE reads into MiXCR, producing one record per CDR3 protein. The sample has about 1,400,000 distinct CDR3 sequences; roughly 45% are singletons. CDR3 length: 16 residues. Germline CDR1 is KGHDR and CDR2 is SFDVKD. Trimming took 5 bases from V and 4 from J, leaving 17 bases between them.

This TCR derives from a young woman in good health. This chain connects TRBV24-1 to TRBJ2-1; a possible D gene is TRBD2 (6 bases). The sequenced sample was blood. DNA for the CDR3: TGTGCCACCAGTGCTTCTGCGGGGCCGACATACAATGAGCAGTTCTTC. Translating gives CATSASAGPTYNEQFF.